A single T cell receptor (beta chain) is shown here with its context. Antigen: not known. These data belong to a study of cytomegalovirus exposure and HLA in healthy donors. PCR employed 60 Vbeta and 13 Jbeta primers. Original handling: Later, an analysis found roughly 80 million unique TCR beta chains, and 9.5 million to 11 million of these were shared. Profiled with immunoSEQ multiplex PCR; TCRdb holds only in-frame clones, not every one. The V and J calls and clone size were taken over from that table, and D and trimming were inferred from the DNA. Among 100,000 or so clones listed, over 65% were seen once. Overall study findings and caveats: Later on, a genetic analysis was performed. It linked a missense variant in DCLRE1C with V- and J-gene trimming of TCR beta.

CDR1 and CDR2 from the germline V gene are SNHLY and FYNNEI. Unmatched junction bases numbered 5, after V lost 6 bases and J lost 5 bases. The length of the CDR3 is 13 residues. Healthy individuals who donated bone marrow served as the donors. The sequencing sample was made of PBMCs. This receptor was obtained from a man between 35 and 55 years old in good health and CMV-seropositive. The chain combines TRBV2 with TRBJ2-7, with 9 bases matching TRBD1. CDR3 nucleotides: TGTGCCAGCAGGTGGACAGGGGACAACGAGCAGTACTTC. The encoded protein is CASRWTGDNEQYF.